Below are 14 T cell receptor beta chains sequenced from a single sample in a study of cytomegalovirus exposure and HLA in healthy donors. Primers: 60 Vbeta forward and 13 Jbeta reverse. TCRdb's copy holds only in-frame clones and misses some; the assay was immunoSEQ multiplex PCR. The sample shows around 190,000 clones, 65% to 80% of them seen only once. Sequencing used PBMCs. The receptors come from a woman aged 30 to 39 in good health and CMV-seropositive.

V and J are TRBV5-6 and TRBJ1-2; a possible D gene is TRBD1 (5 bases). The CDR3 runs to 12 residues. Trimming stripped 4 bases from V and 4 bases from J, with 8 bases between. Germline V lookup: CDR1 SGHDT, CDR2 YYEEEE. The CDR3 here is CASSPGRYGYTF. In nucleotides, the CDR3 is TGTGCCAGCAGCCCAGGGCGCTATGGCTACACCTTC.

DNA for the CDR3: TGTGCCAGCAGCCCCCCTAGCGGGAACTACGAGCAGTACTTC. Translating gives CASSPPSGNYEQYF. This chain joins TRBV6-6 and TRBJ2-7, with 9 bases lining up with TRBD2. Per the germline V gene, CDR1 is MNHNY and CDR2 is SVGAGI (reference sequence). J gave up 3 bases and V 6 bases, and 6 bases lay outside the gene matches. The CDR3 is made up of 14 amino acids.

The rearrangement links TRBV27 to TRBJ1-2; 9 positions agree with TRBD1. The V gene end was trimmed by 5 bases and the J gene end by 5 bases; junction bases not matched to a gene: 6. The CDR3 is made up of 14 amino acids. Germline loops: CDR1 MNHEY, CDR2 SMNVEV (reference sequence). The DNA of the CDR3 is TGTGCCAGCAGTGCCTACAGGGGGCTGTATGGCTACACCTTC. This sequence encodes CASSAYRGLYGYTF.

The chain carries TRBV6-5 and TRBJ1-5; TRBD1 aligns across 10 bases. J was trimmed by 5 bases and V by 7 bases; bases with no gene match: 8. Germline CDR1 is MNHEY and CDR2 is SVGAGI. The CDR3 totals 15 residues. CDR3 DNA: TGTGCCAGCACCAAGACAGGGGGCGCAGATCAGCCCCAGCATTTT. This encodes CASTKTGGADQPQHF.

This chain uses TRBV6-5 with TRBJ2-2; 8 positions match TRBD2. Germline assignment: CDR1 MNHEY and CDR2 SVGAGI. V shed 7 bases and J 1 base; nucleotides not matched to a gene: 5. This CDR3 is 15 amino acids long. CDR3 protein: CASTPLAGNTGELFF. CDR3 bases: TGTGCCAGCACCCCGCTAGCGGGGAACACCGGGGAGCTGTTTTTT.

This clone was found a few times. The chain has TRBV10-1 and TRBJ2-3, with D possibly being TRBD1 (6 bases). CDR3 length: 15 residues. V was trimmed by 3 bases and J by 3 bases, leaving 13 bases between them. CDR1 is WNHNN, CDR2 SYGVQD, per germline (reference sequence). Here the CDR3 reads CASSDQGLGTDTQYF. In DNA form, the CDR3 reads TGCGCCAGCAGTGACCAGGGGCTAGGGACAGATACGCAGTATTTT.

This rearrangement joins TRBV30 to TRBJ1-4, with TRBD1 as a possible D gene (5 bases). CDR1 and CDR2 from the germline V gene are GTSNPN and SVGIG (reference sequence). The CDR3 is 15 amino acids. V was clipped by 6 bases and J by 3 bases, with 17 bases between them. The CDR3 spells CACHLPGGPNEKLFF. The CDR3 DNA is TGTGCCTGCCACTTACCCGGGGGTCCTAATGAAAAACTGTTTTTT.

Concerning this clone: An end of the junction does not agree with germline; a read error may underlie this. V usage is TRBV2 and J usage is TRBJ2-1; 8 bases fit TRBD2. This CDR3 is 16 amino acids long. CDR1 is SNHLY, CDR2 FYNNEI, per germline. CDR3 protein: CVSTPPRGGTYNEQFF. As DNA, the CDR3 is TGTGTCAGCACCCCCCCCCGGGGGGGGACCTACAATGAGCAGTTCTTC.

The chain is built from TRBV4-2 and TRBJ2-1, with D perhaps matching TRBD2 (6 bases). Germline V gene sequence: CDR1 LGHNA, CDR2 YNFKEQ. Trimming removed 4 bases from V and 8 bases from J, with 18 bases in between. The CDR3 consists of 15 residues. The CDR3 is CASSRFLGGSDEQFF. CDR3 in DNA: TGTGCCAGCAGCCGATTTTTGGGAGGCTCGGATGAGCAGTTCTTC.

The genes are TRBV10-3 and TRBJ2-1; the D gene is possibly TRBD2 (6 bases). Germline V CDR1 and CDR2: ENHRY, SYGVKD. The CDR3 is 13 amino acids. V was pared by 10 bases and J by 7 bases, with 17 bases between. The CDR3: CATAKTSINEQFF. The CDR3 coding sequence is TGTGCCACCGCTAAGACTAGTATAAATGAGCAGTTCTTC.

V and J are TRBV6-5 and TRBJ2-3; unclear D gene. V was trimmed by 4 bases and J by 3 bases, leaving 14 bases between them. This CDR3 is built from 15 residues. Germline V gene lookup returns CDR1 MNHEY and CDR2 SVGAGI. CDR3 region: CASSSPHSGTDTQYF. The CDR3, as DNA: TGTGCCAGCAGTTCGCCTCACTCTGGTACAGATACGCAGTATTTT.

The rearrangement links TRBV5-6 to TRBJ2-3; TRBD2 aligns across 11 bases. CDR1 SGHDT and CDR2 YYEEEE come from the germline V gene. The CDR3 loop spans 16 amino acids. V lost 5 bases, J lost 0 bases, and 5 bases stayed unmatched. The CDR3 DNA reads TGTGCCAGCAGATTGTTAGCGGGAGGGAGCACAGATACGCAGTATTTT. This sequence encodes CASRLLAGGSTDTQYF.

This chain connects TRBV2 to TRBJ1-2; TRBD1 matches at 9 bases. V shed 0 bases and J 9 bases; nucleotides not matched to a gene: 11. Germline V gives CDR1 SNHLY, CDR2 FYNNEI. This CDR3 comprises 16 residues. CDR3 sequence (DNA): TGTGCCAGCAGTGAAGCGGGGACAGGGACCACTATTAGCTACACCTTC. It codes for CASSEAGTGTTISYTF.

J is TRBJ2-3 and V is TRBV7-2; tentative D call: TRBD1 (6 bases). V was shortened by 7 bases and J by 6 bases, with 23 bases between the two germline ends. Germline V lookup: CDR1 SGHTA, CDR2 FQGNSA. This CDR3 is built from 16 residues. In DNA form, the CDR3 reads TGTGCCAGCACCCCAGGGGAGTTAGGGTCCAGGGATACGCAGTATTTT. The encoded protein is CASTPGELGSRDTQYF.